This TCR beta chain was captured by sequencing in a study of T-cell memory formation after mild COVID-19. In this sample, this clonotype turned up a few times. The target antigen is unknown. J gave up 2 bases and V 4 bases, and 2 bases lay outside the gene matches. CDR1 and CDR2 from the germline V gene are SGHAT and FQNNGV. CDR3 size: 14 residues. A single record per CDR3 protein comes from TCRdb applying MiXCR to the 5' RACE reads. Of roughly 130,000 distinct CDR3 sequences listed, about 17% are singletons. Findings of the study overall: The main location of contracting CD4+ clones was CM and EM, and that of contracting CD8+ clones was EMRA. Cross-reactive memory appears to have joined, as suggested by some responding clones showing up in pre-infection memory.

The chain has TRBV11-2 and TRBJ1-2, with 9 bases lining up with TRBD1. Sequenced: PBMCs or a T cell subset sorted from them (not recorded which). This TCR came from a man between 18 and 29 years old who had mild COVID-19 (a few samples of this study predate the infection). Cell type and time point are not known. Here the CDR3 reads CASSWDRANYGYTF. The DNA for the CDR3 is TGTGCCAGCAGCTGGGACAGGGCGAACTATGGCTACACCTTC.